The rows below give T cell receptor beta chains drawn from one sample of a study of response to subunit inactivated influenza vaccine. TCRdb fed the RT-PCR reads into MiXCR, producing one record per CDR3 protein. The sample records about 780,000 distinct CDR3 sequences, roughly 20% being singletons. The sample in question was PBMCs from blood, obtained 4 to 6 days after vaccination. The origin of the receptors is a man aged 45-65 years who received an inactivated influenza vaccine. Both conserved end residues are part of each CDR3. Fields, in order: D gene, V gene, J gene, clone size, CDR3 DNA, CDR3 protein. The D gene is left open where the match is weak. Size values are once, few and many counts, or a class for expanded clones, and some rows have none.

d_gene: NA; v_gene: TRBV12-3/TRBV12-4; j_gene: TRBJ2-5; abundance: NA; CDR3nt: TGTGCCAGCAGCCGGGAGCAGGGAGGGACCCAGTACTTC; CDR3aa: CASSREQGGTQYF
d_gene: NA; v_gene: TRBV20-1; j_gene: TRBJ2-3; abundance: NA; CDR3nt: TGCAGTGCTAGAGATCCAGGTCCAGGAGATACGCAGTATTTT; CDR3aa: CSARDPGPGDTQYF
d_gene: NA; v_gene: TRBV29-1; j_gene: TRBJ2-1; abundance: few; CDR3nt: TGCAGCGTTTGTAATCTGGGGGGATACAATGAGCAGTTCTTC; CDR3aa: CSVCNLGGYNEQFF
d_gene: NA; v_gene: TRBV20-1; j_gene: TRBJ1-1; abundance: few; CDR3nt: TGCAGTGCTAGAGATCGAGGGGGTGGCACTGAAGCTTTCTTT; CDR3aa: CSARDRGGGTEAFF
d_gene: NA; v_gene: TRBV20-1; j_gene: TRBJ2-4; abundance: few; CDR3nt: TGCAGTGTCCAAAGGGGTGCCAAAAACATTCAGTACTTC; CDR3aa: CSVQRGAKNIQYF
d_gene: TRBD2; v_gene: TRBV20-1; j_gene: TRBJ2-5; abundance: NA; CDR3nt: TGCAGTGCAACAACAGGACTAGCGGGGAGACAAGAGACCCAGTACTTC; CDR3aa: CSATTGLAGRQETQYF
d_gene: NA; v_gene: TRBV12-3/TRBV12-4; j_gene: TRBJ2-7; abundance: NA; CDR3nt: TGTGCCAGCTGTTTAGTTTACGAGCAGTACTTC; CDR3aa: CASCLVYEQYF
d_gene: TRBD2; v_gene: TRBV7-8; j_gene: TRBJ2-3; abundance: many; CDR3nt: TGTGCCAGCAGCTCATTAGCGGGTTCCACAGATACGCAGTATTTT; CDR3aa: CASSSLAGSTDTQYF
d_gene: NA; v_gene: TRBV7-6; j_gene: TRBJ2-3; abundance: NA; CDR3nt: TGTGCCAGCCCCGCCCGGGCAGTTACTTACACAGATACGCAGTATTTT; CDR3aa: CASPARAVTYTDTQYF
d_gene: TRBD1; v_gene: TRBV5-6; j_gene: TRBJ1-2; abundance: few; CDR3nt: TGTGCCAGCAGCGGGACAGGGGGCAATGGCTACACCTTC; CDR3aa: CASSGTGGNGYTF
d_gene: NA; v_gene: TRBV5-1; j_gene: TRBJ2-2; abundance: NA; CDR3nt: TGCGCCAGCAGCTTGAACGTTCAGCCGACCGGGGAGCTGTTTTTT; CDR3aa: CASSLNVQPTGELFF
d_gene: NA; v_gene: TRBV5-1; j_gene: TRBJ2-1; abundance: few; CDR3nt: TGCGCCAGCAGCTTGGTTTCGGTTCACGCCTACAATGAGCAGTTCTTC; CDR3aa: CASSLVSVHAYNEQFF
d_gene: NA; v_gene: TRBV7-2; j_gene: TRBJ2-1; abundance: few; CDR3nt: TGTGCCAGCAGCTTAGCACCTTCCAGGGGTTCAGGCGGGTTC; CDR3aa: CASSLAPSRGSGGF
d_gene: TRBD1; v_gene: TRBV18; j_gene: TRBJ1-2; abundance: NA; CDR3nt: TGTGCCAGCTCACCCAACCCGGGACAGGCCTATGGCTACACCTTC; CDR3aa: CASSPNPGQAYGYTF
d_gene: TRBD2; v_gene: TRBV12-3/TRBV12-4; j_gene: TRBJ2-7; abundance: few; CDR3nt: TGTGCCAGCATGCTTCTAGCGGGAGGATCCTACGAGCAGTACTTC; CDR3aa: CASMLLAGGSYEQYF
d_gene: NA; v_gene: TRBV20-1; j_gene: TRBJ2-3; abundance: many; CDR3nt: TGCAGTGCTAACCCGACGGGGGATACGCAGTATTTT; CDR3aa: CSANPTGDTQYF
d_gene: NA; v_gene: TRBV12-3/TRBV12-4; j_gene: TRBJ2-3; abundance: NA; CDR3nt: TGTGCCAGTGTCGTCGGGCGCCTAGTCACAGATACGCAGTATTTT; CDR3aa: CASVVGRLVTDTQYF
d_gene: NA; v_gene: TRBV28; j_gene: TRBJ2-1; abundance: NA; CDR3nt: TGTGCCAGCAGTTCCCCGGGGAACGGGCAAAATGAGCAGTTCTTC; CDR3aa: CASSSPGNGQNEQFF
d_gene: NA; v_gene: TRBV18; j_gene: TRBJ2-7; abundance: NA; CDR3nt: TGTGCCAGCTCACCCGTGGACAGTTACGAGCAGTACTTC; CDR3aa: CASSPVDSYEQYF
d_gene: NA; v_gene: TRBV24-1; j_gene: TRBJ2-2; abundance: NA; CDR3nt: TGTGCCACCAGTATGGGACTTGACAGCGGGGAGCTGTTTTTT; CDR3aa: CATSMGLDSGELFF
d_gene: NA; v_gene: TRBV15; j_gene: TRBJ2-1; abundance: NA; CDR3nt: TGTGCCACCAGCAGCTTCTCCAGCAATGAGCAGTTCTTC; CDR3aa: CATSSFSSNEQFF
d_gene: NA; v_gene: TRBV12-3/TRBV12-4; j_gene: TRBJ1-1; abundance: NA; CDR3nt: TGTGCCAGCAGTTTGGTGGGTCTCCTTGGCGGAACAGGGCCCATGAACACTGAAGCTTTCTTT; CDR3aa: CASSLVGLLGGTGPMNTEAFF
d_gene: TRBD2; v_gene: TRBV6-2/TRBV6-3; j_gene: TRBJ2-1; abundance: NA; CDR3nt: TGTGCCAGCAGTTACCAGCCTAGCGGGGGGTATAACAATGAGCAGTTCTTC; CDR3aa: CASSYQPSGGYNNEQFF
d_gene: NA; v_gene: TRBV18; j_gene: TRBJ1-1; abundance: NA; CDR3nt: TGTGCCAGCTCACCTGCTTCTAAAACTGAAGCTTTCTTT; CDR3aa: CASSPASKTEAFF
d_gene: TRBD2; v_gene: TRBV20-1; j_gene: TRBJ2-3; abundance: many; CDR3nt: TGCAGTGCTAGAGGGCTAGCGGAACGCACAGATACGCAGTATTTT; CDR3aa: CSARGLAERTDTQYF
d_gene: NA; v_gene: TRBV12-3/TRBV12-4; j_gene: TRBJ1-2; abundance: many; CDR3nt: TGTGCCAGCAGTTTCCCGCAGGGCCGGGGCTACACCTTC; CDR3aa: CASSFPQGRGYTF
d_gene: NA; v_gene: TRBV3-1; j_gene: TRBJ2-1; abundance: NA; CDR3nt: TGTGCCAGCAGCCCTACGGGGGACATCTACAATGAGCAGTTCTTC; CDR3aa: CASSPTGDIYNEQFF
d_gene: TRBD1; v_gene: TRBV6-1; j_gene: TRBJ1-5; abundance: few; CDR3nt: TGTGCCAGCAGTGGGGGGGGGACAGGGTATCAGCCCCAGCATTTT; CDR3aa: CASSGGGTGYQPQHF
d_gene: NA; v_gene: TRBV10-3; j_gene: TRBJ1-5; abundance: few; CDR3nt: TGTGCCATCAGTGAGTCGACTCGGGCGGAGCGGCCCCAGCATTTT; CDR3aa: CAISESTRAERPQHF
d_gene: NA; v_gene: TRBV9; j_gene: TRBJ2-7; abundance: NA; CDR3nt: TGTGCCAGCAGCGTAGCTACAGGCTACGAGCAGTACTTC; CDR3aa: CASSVATGYEQYF
d_gene: NA; v_gene: TRBV27; j_gene: TRBJ2-1; abundance: NA; CDR3nt: TGTGCCAGCAGTTTTATTACAGGGGGGGTTAGCAATGAGCAGTTCTTC; CDR3aa: CASSFITGGVSNEQFF
d_gene: NA; v_gene: TRBV20-1; j_gene: TRBJ1-2; abundance: many; CDR3nt: TGCAGTGCTACGGAGGGATATGGCTACACCTTC; CDR3aa: CSATEGYGYTF
d_gene: TRBD2; v_gene: TRBV6-1; j_gene: TRBJ2-1; abundance: few; CDR3nt: TGTGCCAGCACCTACATCGCGGGAGTAGCGGAGCAGTTCTTC; CDR3aa: CASTYIAGVAEQFF
d_gene: NA; v_gene: TRBV6-5; j_gene: TRBJ1-3; abundance: NA; CDR3nt: TGTGCCAGCAGTTATAGGGTAGTCGCCTCTGGAAACACCATATATTTT; CDR3aa: CASSYRVVASGNTIYF
d_gene: TRBD1; v_gene: TRBV29-1; j_gene: TRBJ1-2; abundance: NA; CDR3nt: TGCAGCGTCGAGGACAGGAGGGTTGGCTACACCTTC; CDR3aa: CSVEDRRVGYTF
d_gene: NA; v_gene: TRBV5-1; j_gene: TRBJ1-1; abundance: NA; CDR3nt: TGCGCCAGCAGCCCGACCTCCCGGACTGAAGCTTTCTTT; CDR3aa: CASSPTSRTEAFF
d_gene: NA; v_gene: TRBV20-1; j_gene: TRBJ2-5; abundance: NA; CDR3nt: TGCAGTGCAAAGAAGTTGGGAGGGGGCGCAGAGACCCAGTACTTC; CDR3aa: CSAKKLGGGAETQYF
d_gene: NA; v_gene: TRBV10-3; j_gene: TRBJ1-5; abundance: few; CDR3nt: TGTGCCAGTGGAGCGGGGGTCAATCAGCCCCAGCATTTT; CDR3aa: CASGAGVNQPQHF
d_gene: TRBD1; v_gene: TRBV7-2; j_gene: TRBJ2-7; abundance: NA; CDR3nt: TGTGCCAGCAGCTTTACCGGGACAGGGCGCCACGAGCAGTACTTC; CDR3aa: CASSFTGTGRHEQYF
d_gene: NA; v_gene: TRBV5-1; j_gene: TRBJ2-2; abundance: NA; CDR3nt: TGCGCCAGCAGATTGAGCGGATCAACCCTTCCCCACACCGGGGAGCTGTTTTTT; CDR3aa: CASRLSGSTLPHTGELFF
d_gene: TRBD2; v_gene: TRBV12-3/TRBV12-4; j_gene: TRBJ2-1; abundance: few; CDR3nt: TGTGCCAGCAGTCCTGGGACTATTGGTGAGCAGTTCTTC; CDR3aa: CASSPGTIGEQFF
d_gene: TRBD2; v_gene: TRBV20-1; j_gene: TRBJ2-1; abundance: NA; CDR3nt: TGCAGTGCTAGAGATCCGGGCGGGAGGCTCGATGAGCAGTTCTTC; CDR3aa: CSARDPGGRLDEQFF
d_gene: NA; v_gene: TRBV2; j_gene: TRBJ2-1; abundance: NA; CDR3nt: TGTGCCAGCAGTGAAGCGCTTCCTCGGAATGAGCAGTTCTTC; CDR3aa: CASSEALPRNEQFF
d_gene: TRBD2; v_gene: TRBV9; j_gene: TRBJ2-5; abundance: many; CDR3nt: TGTGCCAGCAGCGTAGGGGTTAGCGGGGTTCAAGAGACCCAGTACTTC; CDR3aa: CASSVGVSGVQETQYF
d_gene: TRBD1; v_gene: TRBV12-3/TRBV12-4; j_gene: TRBJ1-2; abundance: NA; CDR3nt: TGTGCCAGCAGTGCGCAGGGGGCACGGGGTGGCTACACCTTC; CDR3aa: CASSAQGARGGYTF
d_gene: NA; v_gene: TRBV20-1; j_gene: TRBJ2-6; abundance: few; CDR3nt: TGCAGTAGCCAAGTAACTGGGGCCAACGTCCTGACTTTC; CDR3aa: CSSQVTGANVLTF
d_gene: TRBD2; v_gene: TRBV6-1; j_gene: TRBJ2-5; abundance: many; CDR3nt: TGTGCCAGCAGGACAAGTCGGAGCGGGAGGGCCGGGGAGACCCAGTACTTC; CDR3aa: CASRTSRSGRAGETQYF
d_gene: NA; v_gene: TRBV12-3/TRBV12-4; j_gene: TRBJ1-5; abundance: few; CDR3nt: TGTGCCAGCAGTTTAAAGTTGAGGGGGATCGGGTTCTATAGCAATCAGCCCCAGCATTTT; CDR3aa: CASSLKLRGIGFYSNQPQHF
d_gene: TRBD2; v_gene: TRBV19; j_gene: TRBJ2-1; abundance: NA; CDR3nt: TGTGCCAGTAGTATGGGGGGGGTGGGACTGTCCCCCAACAATGAGCAGTTCTTC; CDR3aa: CASSMGGVGLSPNNEQFF
d_gene: NA; v_gene: TRBV3-1; j_gene: TRBJ1-5; abundance: NA; CDR3nt: TGTGCCAGCAGCACCCAGGATAGCAATCAGCCCCAGCATTTT; CDR3aa: CASSTQDSNQPQHF
d_gene: NA; v_gene: TRBV27; j_gene: TRBJ2-2; abundance: NA; CDR3nt: TGTGCCAGCAGTCGAGCCGGGGCTACCGGGGAGCTGTTTTTT; CDR3aa: CASSRAGATGELFF